The rows below give T cell receptor beta chains drawn from one sample of a study of CD8+CD57+ T cells in acquired aplastic anemia. TCRdb used MiXCR to reprocess the reads, holding one entry per CDR3 protein. The table lists roughly 170,000 distinct CDR3 sequences, almost 50% of them singletons. Sequencing input: sorted CD4+, CD8+, or CD8+CD57+ T cells (not recorded which) from PBMCs. The origin of the receptors is a human donor with aplastic anemia. The CDR3 runs from the conserved cysteine through the conserved F or W. Each record gives: D gene, V gene, J gene, clone size, CDR3 DNA, CDR3 protein. A D gene is named only where the DNA matches it firmly. The size field is filled for only some rows; it gives once, few, many or a size class.

TRBD2,TRBV2,TRBJ2-1,NA,TGTGCCAGCAGTCCGGCGGGAGAAGGGGTCAATGAGCAGTTCTTC,CASSPAGEGVNEQFF
TRBD2,TRBV20-1,TRBJ2-5,NA,TGCAGTGCTAGTGATACTAGCGGGGTGGAGACCCAGTACTTC,CSASDTSGVETQYF
NA,TRBV30,TRBJ2-7,NA,TGTACCTGGAGTGTACGCGGGGCCGAGCAGTACTTC,CTWSVRGAEQYF
NA,TRBV20-1,TRBJ2-7,NA,TGCAGTGCTAGAGTCATAGGGGGGCCGGGGTACTTC,CSARVIGGPGYF
NA,TRBV6-1,TRBJ2-5,NA,TGTGCCAGCAGTCCTCGGGGGGCAGAGACCCAGTACTTC,CASSPRGAETQYF
TRBD1,TRBV20-1,TRBJ1-3,many,TGCAGTGCGGCAGACAGGGTAAAAGATTCTGGAAACACCATATATTTT,CSAADRVKDSGNTIYF
TRBD1,TRBV29-1,TRBJ2-1,NA,TGCAGCGTTCCCCAGGGGGCCTCCTACAATGAGCAGTTCTTC,CSVPQGASYNEQFF
TRBD2,TRBV18,TRBJ2-7,once,TGTGCCAGCTCACCACCGGGACTAGCGGGGCAGGGCTCCTACGAGCAGTACTTC,CASSPPGLAGQGSYEQYF
TRBD2,TRBV7-8,TRBJ2-7,NA,TGTGCCAGCAGCTCGCTGGTGTGGACTAGCGATTACGAGCAGTACTTC,CASSSLVWTSDYEQYF
NA,TRBV7-9,TRBJ2-5,few,TGTGCCAGCAGGCCCCGGGAGTTTGAGACCCAGTACTTC,CASRPREFETQYF